Shown below are 8 T cell receptor beta chains from a single sample sequenced in a study of shared clonotypes between healthy human individuals. Repertoires were generated with immunoSEQ multiplex PCR, while TCRdb's copy carries only in-frame clones and drops some. The table records about 2.4 million clones, 90% to 95% of them present only once. The sequencing sample was made of naive CD4+ T cells from PBMCs. Subset reported: CD45RA+ positively selected. These receptors all stem from a man aged 18 to 35 in good health. Some clones in this sample may be carry-over from other donors' samples.

This clone appeared once. The V call is TRBV28, the J call TRBJ2-6, with D maybe TRBD2 (5 bases). Trimming removed 1 base at V and 2 bases at J, with 9 bases between. The CDR3 loop spans 16 amino acids. The V gene's germline CDR1 is MDHEN and CDR2 SYDVKM. CDR3 coding DNA: TGTGCCAGCAGTTTATTATCCGGGGCTGGGGCCAACGTCCTGACTTTC. Protein sequence: CASSLLSGAGANVLTF. Using reference TRBV28 and TRBJ2-6 for the parts outside the CDR3, the full variable domain is DVKVTQSSRYLVKRTGEKVFLECVQDMDHENMFWYRQDPGLGLRLIYFSYDVKMKEKGDIPEGYSVSREKKERFSLILESASTNQTSMYLCASSLLSGAGANVLTFGAGSRLTVL.

The J gene is TRBJ2-1, the V gene TRBV7-3; 10 nucleotides match TRBD1. With V trimmed by 5 bases and J by 8 bases, 6 bases remained unmatched. The CDR3 has 14 amino acids. Germline V gene data show CDR1 as SGHTA and CDR2 as FQGTGA. The CDR3 DNA sequence: TGTGCCAGCAGCCGGACAGGGGGGGCGGATGAGCAGTTCTTC. Protein sequence: CASSRTGGADEQFF.

This rearrangement joins TRBV4-1 to TRBJ1-2; possible D gene TRBD1, 5 bases. CDR1 MGHRA and CDR2 YSYEKL come from the germline V gene. Trimming cost V 5 bases and J 2 bases, with 18 bases left between them. This CDR3 region has 16 residues. CDR3 sequence reads: CASSSHTGGVNYGYTF. The CDR3 DNA is TGCGCCAGCAGCTCCCATACAGGTGGGGTGAACTATGGCTACACCTTC.

This clone was recorded only once. The chain links TRBV9 to TRBJ1-5; TRBD1 is a possible D gene (6 bases). The germline CDR1 and CDR2 sequences are SGDLS and YYNGEE. Trimming left V 0 bases short and J 3 bases short, with 10 bases between. The CDR3 length is 15 residues. The CDR3 reads CASSVDWGPNQPQHF. The CDR3 DNA reads TGTGCCAGCAGCGTAGACTGGGGGCCCAATCAGCCCCAGCATTTT.

This clone is a singleton in its sample. The chain recombines TRBV19 with TRBJ1-1; tentative D call: TRBD1 (5 bases). This CDR3 is built from 16 residues. V lost 3 bases to trimming and J lost 9 bases, with 23 bases between them. Germline V CDR1 and CDR2: LNHDA, SQIVND (reference sequence). CDR3 sequence: CASSILQLSGDPKAFF. For the CDR3, the DNA is TGTGCCAGTAGTATCCTTCAGTTGAGTGGGGACCCCAAAGCTTTCTTT.

V and J are TRBV7-9 and TRBJ1-1; D is undetermined. In germline, CDR1 is SEHNR, CDR2 FQNEAQ (reference sequence). The CDR3 consists of 14 residues. The V end was cut by 5 bases, the J end by 0 bases, with 10 bases between. The CDR3 protein is CASSPQRMNTEAFF. The CDR3 DNA follows: TGTGCCAGCAGCCCCCAGAGGATGAACACTGAAGCTTTCTTT.

This chain joins TRBV7-2 and TRBJ2-1; 7 nucleotides agree with TRBD1. CDR1 and CDR2 (germline): SGHTA, FQGNSA. V shed 3 bases and J 2 bases; nucleotides not matched to a gene: 4. This CDR3 comprises 15 residues. The CDR3 nucleotides are TGTGCCAGCAGCTTGACAGGGTCCCCCTACAATGAGCAGTTCTTC. Its translation is CASSLTGSPYNEQFF. Supplemented by reference TRBV7-2 and TRBJ2-1, the full variable domain reads GAGVSQSPSNKVTEKGKDVELRCDPISGHTALYWYRQSLGQGLEFLIYFQGNSAPDKSGLPSDRFSAERTGGSVSTLTIQRTQQEDSAVYLCASSLTGSPYNEQFFGPGTRLTVL.

CDR3 amino acids: CASSPMTTNEKLFF. For the CDR3, the DNA is TGTGCCAGCAGCCCTATGACAACTAATGAAAAACTGTTTTTT. V usage is TRBV7-8 and J usage is TRBJ1-4; D gene uncertain. CDR1 is SGHVS, CDR2 FQNEAQ, per germline. The CDR3 is 14 residues long. V shed 5 bases and J shed 0 bases, with 7 bases lying between them.